This T cell receptor beta chain was observed in a study of shared clonotypes between healthy human individuals. Findings and limits, study-wide: Among donors, sharing of clonotypes was expected to be affected by sequencing depth.

Using immunoSEQ multiplex PCR, the repertoire was profiled, and TCRdb retains in-frame clones only, with some absent. The sample has about 2.3 million clones; approximately 93% are singletons. The germline V and J ends were trimmed by 3 bases and 6 bases, with 9 bases remaining between them. From germline, CDR1 is LGHNA and CDR2 YSLEER. This CDR3 is built from 13 residues. CD4+ cell separation produced CD45RA+ naive and CD45RA-negative memory subsets. To note about this clone: The antigen is unknown.

This receptor was obtained from a man aged 18 to 29 in good health. Some clones in this sample may be carry-over from other donors' samples. This chain links TRBV4-3 with TRBJ1-5; D not certain. Sequencing was done on a sample of naive CD4+ T cells from PBMCs. The subset: CD45RA+ positively selected. CDR3 DNA: TGCGCCAGCAGCCAGGAGGGCGGTCAGCCCCAGCATTTT. Translation gives CASSQEGGQPQHF.